The 21 T cell receptor beta chains in this list originate from one sample, sequenced in a study of metastatic and nonmetastatic thyroid tumors. From the PCR reads, TCRdb re-called clones with MiXCR. The data hold about 20,000 clones, with about 32% observed a single time. Every patient was untreated before thyroid surgery. Sequencing used tumor tissue. These TCRs come from a male donor with papillary thyroid cancer or a benign thyroid nodule (not recorded which). Some clones in this sample may be carry-over from other donors' samples.

This clone is judged medium-sized. Additional DNA sequences in this sample encode the identical CDR3. This chain connects TRBV11-2 to TRBJ1-2; 7 bases fit TRBD1. CDR3 length: 14 amino acids. V lost 6 bases and J lost 2; bases outside the gene matches: 6. Germline V CDR1 and CDR2: SGHAT, FQNNGV. CDR3 protein: CASRRDSWNYGYTF. The DNA of the CDR3 is TGTGCCAGCAGGCGGGACAGCTGGAACTATGGCTACACCTTC.

The chain employs TRBV6-5 and TRBJ2-1; 11 bases fit TRBD2. Unmatched junction bases numbered 12, after V lost 3 bases and J lost 5 bases. CDR3 length equals 18 residues. The V gene's germline CDR1 is MNHEY and CDR2 SVGAGI. Written as DNA, the CDR3 is TGTGCCAGCAGTTATTCCTTCACCGGGACTAGCGGACACAATGAGCAGTTCTTC. It codes for CASSYSFTGTSGHNEQFF.

This clone was seen repeatedly, ten times or more. A much larger clonotype is one base distant, so this may be a read error. The CDR3 coding sequence is TGTGCCGGCAGTTTAGCGGGAGCCGGGGCCAACGTCCTGACTTTC. Translating it yields CAGSLAGAGANVLTF. This rearrangement joins TRBV27 to TRBJ2-6; the match to TRBD2 covers 9 bases. Germline V gene data show CDR1 as MNHEY and CDR2 as SMNVEV (reference sequence). There are 15 residues in the CDR3.

CDR3 region: CASSPEAGSYNEQFF. In DNA form, the CDR3 reads TGCGCCAGCAGCCCGGAGGCGGGTAGCTACAATGAGCAGTTCTTC. The V gene is TRBV5-1, the J gene TRBJ2-1; D might be TRBD2 (5 bases). V lost 4 bases and J lost 3, with 14 bases in between. There are 15 residues in the CDR3. The germline gives CDR1 SGHRS, CDR2 YFSETQ.

This clone is judged medium-sized (0.01 to 0.1%). DNA of the CDR3: TGTGCCAGCAGGCCTAGCGGACGATACAATGAGCAGTTCTTC. Translating gives CASRPSGRYNEQFF. The chain recombines TRBV28 with TRBJ2-1, with 7 bases aligning to TRBD2. V shed 6 bases, J shed 4 bases, and the junction held 6 bases outside the gene matches. The CDR3 spans 14 residues. Germline CDR1 and CDR2: MDHEN and SYDVKM. Full variable domain (rest looked up from reference TRBV28 and TRBJ2-1): DVKVTQSSRYLVKRTGEKVFLECVQDMDHENMFWYRQDPGLGLRLIYFSYDVKMKEKGDIPEGYSVSREKKERFSLILESASTNQTSMYLCASRPSGRYNEQFFGPGTRLTVL.

Notes on this clone: Other DNA variants within this sample encode the same CDR3. The chain employs TRBV27 and TRBJ2-2, with unresolved D. V was trimmed by 10 bases and J by 1 base, leaving 16 bases between them. CDR1 and CDR2 from the germline V gene are MNHEY and SMNVEV (reference sequence). The length of the CDR3 is 15 residues. CDR3 region: CATRLGGGNTGELFF. The CDR3, as DNA: TGTGCCACCCGCCTGGGTGGCGGGAACACCGGGGAGCTGTTTTTT.

This chain links TRBV18 with TRBJ2-1, with 11 bases matching TRBD2. The CDR3 is made up of 15 amino acids. CDR1 is KGHSH and CDR2 is LQKENI in the germline V gene. V shed 3 bases, J shed 8 bases, and the junction held 6 bases outside the gene matches. CDR3 sequence reads: CASSPFSGRADEQFF. The DNA for the CDR3 is TGTGCCAGCTCACCGTTTAGCGGGAGGGCGGATGAGCAGTTCTTC.

This chain links TRBV5-1 with TRBJ1-5; D gene ambiguous. With 1 base removed from V and 4 bases from J, the gap between germline ends came to 9 bases. From germline, CDR1 is SGHRS and CDR2 YFSETQ. CDR3 length: 14 residues. For the CDR3, the DNA is TGCGCCAGCAGCTTGTCTGGGCGAAATCAGCCCCAGCATTTT. It is translated as CASSLSGRNQPQHF.

This clone turned up a few times. The genes are TRBV28 and TRBJ1-3, with D perhaps TRBD1 (6 bases). The CDR3 spans 16 residues. Looked up from germline, CDR1 is MDHEN and CDR2 is SYDVKM. The V end lost 6 bases, the J end lost 1 base, and 16 bases lay between the germline ends. The CDR3 region is CASSRYREFSGNTIYF. CDR3 DNA: TGTGCCAGCAGCCGGTACAGGGAATTTTCTGGAAACACCATATATTTT.

In its sample, this clone ranks as medium-sized. The V gene is TRBV9, the J gene TRBJ1-4, with 10 bases identical to TRBD1. The CDR3 contains 15 residues. Germline V gene sequence: CDR1 SGDLS, CDR2 YYNGEE. V was clipped by 4 bases and J by 6 bases; unmatched bases: 6. Written as DNA, the CDR3 is TGTGCCAGCAGCATGCAGGGACAGGGGCATGAAAAACTGTTTTTT. Protein: CASSMQGQGHEKLFF.

Turning to this clone: The junction shows a germline mismatch at one end, possibly a read error. DNA of the CDR3: TGTGCCAGTTTAGGGACGGGGTCCTCTGGGTCCAACGTCCTTACTTTC. Translation gives CASLGTGSSGSNVLTF. V and J are TRBV12-3 or TRBV12-4 and TRBJ2-6; D might be TRBD1 or TRBD2, each matching 5 bases. The CDR3 extends over 16 amino acids.

In this sample, this clone turned up many times. This chain links TRBV19 with TRBJ1-2; 7 nucleotides line up with TRBD1. The CDR3 is 12 amino acids. CDR1 is LNHDA and CDR2 is SQIVND in the germline V gene (reference sequence). The V and J ends lost 7 bases and 8 bases, in that order; junction bases with no gene match: 7. In nucleotides, the CDR3 is TGTGCCAGTACCCCCCCAGGGGGGGGCTACACCTTC. It specifies CASTPPGGGYTF.

This clone was found many times. The chain employs TRBV5-1 and TRBJ2-2; 10 nucleotides agree with TRBD2. Germline V gene lookup returns CDR1 SGHRS and CDR2 YFSETQ. With 0 bases clipped from V and 3 bases from J, the junction kept 14 bases outside the gene matches. This CDR3 is 20 amino acids long. CDR3 bases: TGCGCCAGCAGCTTGGCTGGGGCGCGGCTAGCGGGAGTGGACACCGGGGAGCTGTTTTTT. This translates into CASSLAGARLAGVDTGELFF.

The chain's CDR3 is CASGPGQVGSYEQYF. The CDR3 DNA is TGTGCTAGTGGCCCAGGACAGGTTGGGTCCTACGAGCAGTACTTC. The chain recombines TRBV12-5 with TRBJ2-7; 7 bases match TRBD1. In germline, CDR1 is LGHNT, CDR2 FRNRAP. CDR3 length: 15 amino acids. Germline trimming cut 6 bases from V and 1 base from J; bases unmatched to any gene: 9.

In its sample, this clone was seen a few times. The CDR3: CASSEEAGSYNEQFF. CDR3 in DNA: TGTGCCAGCAGTGAAGAAGCGGGTTCCTACAATGAGCAGTTCTTC. The chain links TRBV6-1 to TRBJ2-1; possible D gene TRBD2, 6 bases. Germline V gene sequence: CDR1 MNHNS, CDR2 SASEGT. V gave up 1 base and J gave up 1 base, with 8 bases separating them. CDR3 length: 15 amino acids.

This clone is deemed medium-sized. The V and J genes are TRBV6-1 and TRBJ2-1; D unresolved. CDR1 and CDR2 (germline): MNHNS, SASEGT. V was trimmed by 4 bases and J by 2 bases, leaving 15 bases between them. The CDR3 contains 16 residues. CDR3 in amino acids: CASSVSGGPPYNEQFF. For the CDR3, the DNA is TGTGCCAGCAGTGTGTCCGGTGGGCCCCCCTACAATGAGCAGTTCTTC.

This clone has a count of ten or more. The chain combines TRBV20-1 with TRBJ2-5; D gene ambiguous. V lost 4 bases to trimming and J lost 5 bases, with 14 bases between them. The CDR3 runs 13 residues. CDR1 and CDR2 from the germline V gene are DFQATT and SNEGSKA (reference sequence). The CDR3 region is CSAKNTAVETQYF. Here the CDR3 DNA reads TGCAGTGCTAAGAACACGGCCGTTGAGACCCAGTACTTC.

By frequency in the sample, this clone is medium-sized. The V call is TRBV6-1, the J call TRBJ2-7; D unclear. Per germline, CDR1 MNHNS and CDR2 SASEGT. The CDR3 sequence is 17 residues long. V lost 5 bases, J lost 0 bases, and 20 bases lay in between. The CDR3 nucleotides are TGTGCCAGCAGTTTAAGCCGACTTGATACGCGCTCCTACGAGCAGTACTTC. Amino acids: CASSLSRLDTRSYEQYF.

The gene calls are TRBV4-2 and TRBJ2-2; D gene uncertain. The germline CDR1 and CDR2 sequences are LGHNA and YNFKEQ. The ends were cut back, 1 base at V and 2 bases at J, with 11 bases in the middle. This CDR3 spans 16 amino acids. CDR3 protein: CASSQAKSLNTGELFF. DNA of the CDR3: TGTGCCAGCAGCCAAGCGAAGAGCCTCAACACCGGGGAGCTGTTTTTT.

This clone is labeled as large. This chain joins TRBV6-1 and TRBJ1-5; D may be TRBD1 (5 bases). The V gene's germline CDR1 is MNHNS and CDR2 SASEGT. The CDR3 is made up of 13 amino acids. V lost 7 bases, J lost 3 bases, and 10 bases lay in between. The CDR3 sequence is CASMGQVNQPQHF. CDR3 coding DNA: TGTGCCAGCATGGGGCAGGTCAATCAGCCCCAGCATTTT.

This clone was seen repeatedly, ten times or more. This rearrangement joins TRBV7-6 to TRBJ1-5; D unclear. CDR1 and CDR2 (germline): SGHVS, FNYEAQ. Trimming stripped 6 bases from V and 2 bases from J, with 11 bases between. The length of the CDR3 is 14 residues. The DNA for the CDR3 is TGTGCCAGCAGTCGGAGGTCCGGCAATCAGCCCCAGCATTTT. Translating gives CASSRRSGNQPQHF.